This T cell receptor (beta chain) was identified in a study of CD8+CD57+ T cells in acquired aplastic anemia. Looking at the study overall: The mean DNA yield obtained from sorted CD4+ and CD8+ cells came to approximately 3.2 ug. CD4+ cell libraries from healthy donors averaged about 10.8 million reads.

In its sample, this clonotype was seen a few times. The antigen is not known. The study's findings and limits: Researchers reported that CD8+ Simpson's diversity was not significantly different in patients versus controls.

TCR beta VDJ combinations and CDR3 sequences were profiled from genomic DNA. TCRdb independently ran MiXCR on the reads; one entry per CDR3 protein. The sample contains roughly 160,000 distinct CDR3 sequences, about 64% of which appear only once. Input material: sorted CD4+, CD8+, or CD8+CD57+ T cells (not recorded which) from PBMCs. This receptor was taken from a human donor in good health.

CDR3 in DNA: TGCAGTGCTAGTAATGCCTTAGCGGGAGGGGAGACCCAGTACTTC. Protein product: CSASNALAGGETQYF. This rearrangement joins TRBV20-1 to TRBJ2-5; 11 nucleotides align to TRBD2. Per the germline V gene, CDR1 is DFQATT and CDR2 is SNEGSKA (reference sequence). CDR3 length: 15 amino acids. V lost 3 bases to trimming and J lost 5 bases; unmatched junction nucleotides: 8.